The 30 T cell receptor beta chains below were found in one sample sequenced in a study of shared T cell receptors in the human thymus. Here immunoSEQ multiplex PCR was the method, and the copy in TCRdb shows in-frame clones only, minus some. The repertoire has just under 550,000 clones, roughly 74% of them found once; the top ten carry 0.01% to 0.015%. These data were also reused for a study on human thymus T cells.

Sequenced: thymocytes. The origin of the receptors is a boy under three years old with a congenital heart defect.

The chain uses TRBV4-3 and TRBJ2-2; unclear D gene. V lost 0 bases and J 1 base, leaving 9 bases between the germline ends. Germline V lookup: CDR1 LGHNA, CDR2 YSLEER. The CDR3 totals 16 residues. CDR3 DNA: TGCGCCAGCAGCCAAGAGCGGCCCTGGAACACCGGGGAGCTGTTTTTT. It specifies CASSQERPWNTGELFF.

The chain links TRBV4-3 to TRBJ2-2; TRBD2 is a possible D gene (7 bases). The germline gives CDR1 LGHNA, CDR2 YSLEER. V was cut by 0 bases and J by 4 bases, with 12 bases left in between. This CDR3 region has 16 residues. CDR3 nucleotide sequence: TGCGCCAGCAGCCAAGAAGGCGGGGGCTCCACCGGGGAGCTGTTTTTT. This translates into CASSQEGGGSTGELFF.

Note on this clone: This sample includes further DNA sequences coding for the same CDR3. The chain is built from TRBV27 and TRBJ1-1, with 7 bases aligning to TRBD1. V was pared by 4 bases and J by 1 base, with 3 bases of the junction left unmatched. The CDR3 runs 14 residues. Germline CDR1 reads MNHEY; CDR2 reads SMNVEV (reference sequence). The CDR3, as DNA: TGTGCCAGCAGTTCGTCAGGGGGGAACACTGAAGCTTTCTTT. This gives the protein CASSSSGGNTEAFF.

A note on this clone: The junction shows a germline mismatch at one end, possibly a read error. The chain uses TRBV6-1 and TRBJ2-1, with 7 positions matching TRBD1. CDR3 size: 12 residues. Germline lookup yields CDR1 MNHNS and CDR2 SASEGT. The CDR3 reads CASSQGGTGPIF. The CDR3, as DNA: TGTGCCAGCAGTCAAGGGGGCACGGGCCCGATCTTC.

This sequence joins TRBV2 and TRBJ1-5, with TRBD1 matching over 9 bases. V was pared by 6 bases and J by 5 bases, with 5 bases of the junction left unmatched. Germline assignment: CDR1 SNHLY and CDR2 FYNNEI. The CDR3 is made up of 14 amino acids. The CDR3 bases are TGTGCCAGCAGACAGGGACAGGGTGATCAGCCCCAGCATTTT. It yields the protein CASRQGQGDQPQHF. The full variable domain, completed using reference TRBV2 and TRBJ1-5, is EPEVTQTPSHQVTQMGQEVILRCVPISNHLYFYWYRQILGQKVEFLVSFYNNEISEKSEIFDDQFSVERPDGSNFTLKIRSTKLEDSAMYFCASRQGQGDQPQHFGDGTRLSIL.

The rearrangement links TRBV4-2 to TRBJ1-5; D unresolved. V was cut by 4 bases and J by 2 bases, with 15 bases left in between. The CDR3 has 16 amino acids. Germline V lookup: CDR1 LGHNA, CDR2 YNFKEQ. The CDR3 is CASSPQPGSGNQPQHF. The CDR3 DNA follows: TGTGCCAGCAGCCCTCAACCGGGGTCCGGCAATCAGCCCCAGCATTTT.

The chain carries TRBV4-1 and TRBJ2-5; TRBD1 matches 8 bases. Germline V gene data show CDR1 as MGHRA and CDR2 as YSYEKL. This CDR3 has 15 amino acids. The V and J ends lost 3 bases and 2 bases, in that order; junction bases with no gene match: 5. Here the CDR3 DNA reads TGCGCCAGCAGCCAGTGGACAGGGCCTCAAGAGACCCAGTACTTC. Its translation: CASSQWTGPQETQYF.

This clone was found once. The CDR3 DNA reads TGTGCCATCAGTGAGTCGACTAGCGGGAGTCACGAGCAGTACTTC. Translation gives CAISESTSGSHEQYF. The J gene is TRBJ2-7, the V gene TRBV10-3; 12 nucleotides match TRBD2. This CDR3 is 15 amino acids long. CDR1 and CDR2 from the germline V gene are ENHRY and SYGVKD. With V trimmed by 0 bases and J by 5 bases, 2 bases remained unmatched.

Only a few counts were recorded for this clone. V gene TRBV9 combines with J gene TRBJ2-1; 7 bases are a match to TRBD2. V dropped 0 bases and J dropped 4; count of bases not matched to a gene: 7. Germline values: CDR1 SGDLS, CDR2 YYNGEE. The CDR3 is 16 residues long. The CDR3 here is CASSVGEGGPYNEQFF. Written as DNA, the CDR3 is TGTGCCAGCAGCGTAGGGGAGGGAGGGCCTTACAATGAGCAGTTCTTC.

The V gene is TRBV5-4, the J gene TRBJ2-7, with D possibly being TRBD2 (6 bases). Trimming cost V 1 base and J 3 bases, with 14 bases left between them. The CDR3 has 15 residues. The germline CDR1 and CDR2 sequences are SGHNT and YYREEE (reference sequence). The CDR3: CASSLWRDLDYEQYF. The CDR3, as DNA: TGTGCCAGCAGCTTGTGGAGGGACCTAGACTACGAGCAGTACTTC. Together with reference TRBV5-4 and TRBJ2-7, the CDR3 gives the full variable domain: ETGVTQSPTHLIKTRGQQVTLRCSSQSGHNTVSWYQQALGQGPQFIFQYYREEENGRGNFPPRFSGLQFPNYSSELNVNALELDDSALYLCASSLWRDLDYEQYFGPGTRLTVT.

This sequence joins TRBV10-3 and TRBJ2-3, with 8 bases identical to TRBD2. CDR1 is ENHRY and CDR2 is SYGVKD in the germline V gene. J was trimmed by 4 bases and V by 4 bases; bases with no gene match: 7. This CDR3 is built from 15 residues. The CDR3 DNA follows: TGTGCCATCAGTGTGGGAGCGGGAGATGCAGATACGCAGTATTTT. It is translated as CAISVGAGDADTQYF.

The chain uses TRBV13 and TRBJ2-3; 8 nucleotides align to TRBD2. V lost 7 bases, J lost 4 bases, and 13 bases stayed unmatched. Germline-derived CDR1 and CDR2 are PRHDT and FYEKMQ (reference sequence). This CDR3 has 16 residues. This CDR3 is CASNSPREGRADTQYF. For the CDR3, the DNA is TGTGCCAGCAACTCCCCACGGGAGGGTAGAGCAGATACGCAGTATTTT. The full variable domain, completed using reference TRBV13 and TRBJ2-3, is AAGVIQSPRHLIKEKRETATLKCYPIPRHDTVYWYQQGPGQDPQFLISFYEKMQSDKGSIPDRFSAQQFSDYHSELNMSSLELGDSALYFCASNSPREGRADTQYFGPGTRLTVL.

The CDR3 sequence: CASRQDRGSGNTIYF. CDR3 DNA: TGTGCCAGCAGGCAGGACAGGGGCTCTGGAAACACCATATATTTT. This chain joins TRBV6-6 and TRBJ1-3, with TRBD1 identical over 9 bases. Germline assignment: CDR1 MNHNY and CDR2 SVGAGI (reference sequence). The CDR3 is 15 residues long. With 6 bases clipped from V and 0 bases from J, the junction kept 3 bases outside the gene matches.

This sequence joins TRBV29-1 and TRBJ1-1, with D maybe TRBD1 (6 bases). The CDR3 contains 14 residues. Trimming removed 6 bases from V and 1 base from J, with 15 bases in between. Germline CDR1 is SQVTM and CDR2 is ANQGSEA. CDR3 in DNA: TGCAGCGTATCGAAAGGGGGTCAGAACACTGAAGCTTTCTTT. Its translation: CSVSKGGQNTEAFF.

The DNA of the CDR3 is TGTGCCAGCAGCCCCTCTCGGACAGTCAACACTGAAGCTTTCTTT. Translation: CASSPSRTVNTEAFF. The chain employs TRBV5-6 and TRBJ1-1; the D gene is possibly TRBD1 (6 bases). V dropped 4 bases and J dropped 2 bases, with 15 bases sitting between them. The CDR3 contains 15 residues. CDR1 SGHDT and CDR2 YYEEEE come from the germline V gene.

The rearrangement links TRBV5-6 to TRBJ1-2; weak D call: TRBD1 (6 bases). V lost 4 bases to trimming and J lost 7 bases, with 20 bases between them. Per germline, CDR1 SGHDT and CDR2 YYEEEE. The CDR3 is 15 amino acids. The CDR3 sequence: CASSPSRGRGGGYTF. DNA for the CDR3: TGTGCCAGCAGCCCCTCGCGGGGGCGTGGAGGTGGCTACACCTTC.

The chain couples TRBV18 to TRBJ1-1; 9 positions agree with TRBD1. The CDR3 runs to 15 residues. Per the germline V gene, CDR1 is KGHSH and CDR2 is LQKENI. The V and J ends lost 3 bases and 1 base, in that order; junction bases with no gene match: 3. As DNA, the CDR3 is TGTGCCAGCTCACCGGGGACAGGGAGGAACACTGAAGCTTTCTTT. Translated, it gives CASSPGTGRNTEAFF. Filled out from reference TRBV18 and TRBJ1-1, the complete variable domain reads NAGVMQNPRHLVRRRGQEARLRCSPMKGHSHVYWYRQLPEEGLKFMVYLQKENIIDESGMPKERFSAEFPKEGPSILRIQQVVRGDSAAYFCASSPGTGRNTEAFFGQGTRLTVV.

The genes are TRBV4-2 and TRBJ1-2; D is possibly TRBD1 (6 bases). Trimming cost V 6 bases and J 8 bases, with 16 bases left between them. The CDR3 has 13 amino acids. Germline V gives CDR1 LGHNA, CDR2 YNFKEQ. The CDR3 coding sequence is TGTGCCAGCAGATCCCCAGGGGCCCACGGCTACACCTTC. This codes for CASRSPGAHGYTF.

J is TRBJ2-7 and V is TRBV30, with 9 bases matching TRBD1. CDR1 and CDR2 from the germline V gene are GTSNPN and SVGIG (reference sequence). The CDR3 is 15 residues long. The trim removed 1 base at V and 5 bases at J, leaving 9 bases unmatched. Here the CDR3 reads CAWSEANTGGHEQYF. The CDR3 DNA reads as TGTGCCTGGAGTGAGGCTAATACAGGGGGCCACGAGCAGTACTTC. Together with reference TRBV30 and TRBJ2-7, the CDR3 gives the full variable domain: SQTIHQWPATLVQPVGSPLSLECTVEGTSNPNLYWYRQAAGRGLQLLFYSVGIGQISSEVPQNLSASRPQDRQFILSSKKLLLSDSGFYLCAWSEANTGGHEQYFGPGTRLTVT.

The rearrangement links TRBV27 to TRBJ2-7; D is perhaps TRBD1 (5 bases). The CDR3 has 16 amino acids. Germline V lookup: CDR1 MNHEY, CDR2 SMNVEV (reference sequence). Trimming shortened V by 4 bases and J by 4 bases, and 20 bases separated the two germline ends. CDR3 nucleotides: TGTGCCAGCAGTTCGCTTCAGGGTAAAGGGTTTTACGAGCAGTACTTC. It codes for CASSSLQGKGFYEQYF.

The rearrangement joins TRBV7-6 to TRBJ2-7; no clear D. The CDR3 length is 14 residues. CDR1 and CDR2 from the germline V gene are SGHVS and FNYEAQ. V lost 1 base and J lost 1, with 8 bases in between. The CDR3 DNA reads TGTGCCAGCAGCTTAGGTCCGAGTTCCTACGAGCAGTACTTC. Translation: CASSLGPSSYEQYF. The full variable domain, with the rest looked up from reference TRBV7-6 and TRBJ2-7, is GAGVSQSPRYKVTKRGQDVALRCDPISGHVSLYWYRQALGQGPEFLTYFNYEAQQDKSGLPNDRFSAERPEGSISTLTIQRTEQRDSAMYRCASSLGPSSYEQYFGPGTRLTVT.

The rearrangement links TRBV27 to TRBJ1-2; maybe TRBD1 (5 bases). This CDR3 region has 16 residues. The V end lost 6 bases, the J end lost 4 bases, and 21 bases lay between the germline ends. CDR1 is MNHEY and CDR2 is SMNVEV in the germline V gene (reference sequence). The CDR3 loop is CASRKRHRLDGYGYTF. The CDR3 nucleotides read TGTGCCAGCAGAAAAAGACACAGGTTGGACGGCTATGGCTACACCTTC.

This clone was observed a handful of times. CDR3 region: CASSGIQGVGELFF. DNA of the CDR3: TGTGCCAGCAGTGGGATACAGGGGGTCGGGGAGCTGTTTTTT. The V gene is TRBV2, the J gene TRBJ2-2; TRBD1 matches at 8 bases. There are 14 residues in the CDR3. Germline CDR1 reads SNHLY; CDR2 reads FYNNEI. J was trimmed by 7 bases and V by 4 bases; bases with no gene match: 5.

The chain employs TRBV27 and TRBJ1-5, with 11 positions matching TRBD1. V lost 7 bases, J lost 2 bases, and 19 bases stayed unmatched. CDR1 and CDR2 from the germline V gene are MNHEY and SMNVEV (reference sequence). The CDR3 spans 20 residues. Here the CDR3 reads CASTPGGRTGGRLGNQPQHF. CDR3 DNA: TGTGCCAGCACGCCCGGGGGAAGGACAGGGGGCCGCCTTGGCAATCAGCCCCAGCATTTT.

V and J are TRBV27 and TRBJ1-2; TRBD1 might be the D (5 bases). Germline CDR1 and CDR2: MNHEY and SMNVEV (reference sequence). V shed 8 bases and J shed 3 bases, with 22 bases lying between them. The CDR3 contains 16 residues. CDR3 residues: CASRGGTDKLDYGYTF. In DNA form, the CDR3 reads TGTGCCAGCCGAGGCGGGACGGACAAACTAGACTATGGCTACACCTTC.

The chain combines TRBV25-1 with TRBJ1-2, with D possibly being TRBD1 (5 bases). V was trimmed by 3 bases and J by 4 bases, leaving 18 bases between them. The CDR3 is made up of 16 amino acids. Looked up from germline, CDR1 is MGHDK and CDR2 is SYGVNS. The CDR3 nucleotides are TGTGCCAGCAGTGAGGGTGGTCAGGGAGGGCCCTATGGCTACACCTTC. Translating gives CASSEGGQGGPYGYTF.

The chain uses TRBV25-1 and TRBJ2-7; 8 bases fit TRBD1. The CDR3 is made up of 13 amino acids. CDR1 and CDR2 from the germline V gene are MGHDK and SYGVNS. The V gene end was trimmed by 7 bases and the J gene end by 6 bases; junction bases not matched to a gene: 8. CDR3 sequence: CASTRQGSREQYF. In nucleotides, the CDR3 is TGTGCCAGCACCAGACAGGGGTCCCGCGAGCAGTACTTC.

The CDR3 DNA is TGTGCCAGTAGTATAGCGGGGACAGGGAATCAGCCCCAGCATTTT. Translating it yields CASSIAGTGNQPQHF. The gene calls are TRBV19 and TRBJ1-5, with 9 positions matching TRBD1. The J segment lost 4 bases and the V segment lost 1 base, leaving 2 bases of the junction unmatched. Germline CDR1 and CDR2: LNHDA and SQIVND (reference sequence). The CDR3 contains 15 residues.

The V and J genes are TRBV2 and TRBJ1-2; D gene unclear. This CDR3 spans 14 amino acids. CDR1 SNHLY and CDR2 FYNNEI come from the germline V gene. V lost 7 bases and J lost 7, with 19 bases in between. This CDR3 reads CASKFHFQEFGYTF. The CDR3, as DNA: TGTGCCAGCAAGTTTCATTTCCAGGAATTTGGCTACACCTTC.

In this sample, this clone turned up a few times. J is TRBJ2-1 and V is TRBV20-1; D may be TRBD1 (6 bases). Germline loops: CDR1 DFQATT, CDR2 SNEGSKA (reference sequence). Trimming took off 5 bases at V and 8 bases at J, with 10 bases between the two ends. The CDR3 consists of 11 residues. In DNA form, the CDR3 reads TGCAGTGCTTCACAGGGACATGAGCAGTTCTTC. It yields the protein CSASQGHEQFF.